This T cell receptor beta chain was identified during a study of post-analysis software for immune sequencing data. Whole-study context: Progressive-relapsing, secondary progressive and relapsing-remitting multiple sclerosis were among the disease courses included.

Whole-study results and caveats: Patients used about 5 TRBV segments, including TRBV5-6, TRBV5-1 and TRBV20-1, more often than controls. Batch-mates among the samples co-clustered strongly by F measure. In multiple sclerosis, normalized Chao1 diversity was significantly below that of controls.

The library was made from cDNA and included unique molecular identifiers. One entry per CDR3 protein, called by TCRdb with MiXCR from the PCR reads. The sample lists some 240,000 distinct CDR3 sequences; just over 35% were seen once. The V gene lost 3 bases and the J gene lost 4 bases, with 13 bases spanning the gap. CDR1 and CDR2 from the germline V gene are MNHEY and SVGAGI. The CDR3 runs to 14 residues. Of note for this clonotype: Its antigen is as yet unknown.

The receptor's source is a girl aged 10 to 17 with multiple sclerosis. The specimen sequenced was blood. V is TRBV6-5 and J is TRBJ2-7; D unresolved. CDR3 nucleotide sequence: TGTGCCAGCAGTTATTCGGAATTTCGTTACGAGCAGTACTTC. It encodes CASSYSEFRYEQYF.